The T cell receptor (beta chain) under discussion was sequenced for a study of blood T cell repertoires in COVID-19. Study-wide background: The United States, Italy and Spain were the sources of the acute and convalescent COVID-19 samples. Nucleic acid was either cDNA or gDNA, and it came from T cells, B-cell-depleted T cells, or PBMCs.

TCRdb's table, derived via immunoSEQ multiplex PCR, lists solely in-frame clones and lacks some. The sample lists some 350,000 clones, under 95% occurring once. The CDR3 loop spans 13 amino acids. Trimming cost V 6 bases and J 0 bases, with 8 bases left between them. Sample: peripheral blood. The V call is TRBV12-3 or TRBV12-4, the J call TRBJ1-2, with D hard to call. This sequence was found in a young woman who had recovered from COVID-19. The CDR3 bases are TGTGCCAGCAGCTCGTCCCCTAACTATGGCTACACCTTC. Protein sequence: CASSSSPNYGYTF.